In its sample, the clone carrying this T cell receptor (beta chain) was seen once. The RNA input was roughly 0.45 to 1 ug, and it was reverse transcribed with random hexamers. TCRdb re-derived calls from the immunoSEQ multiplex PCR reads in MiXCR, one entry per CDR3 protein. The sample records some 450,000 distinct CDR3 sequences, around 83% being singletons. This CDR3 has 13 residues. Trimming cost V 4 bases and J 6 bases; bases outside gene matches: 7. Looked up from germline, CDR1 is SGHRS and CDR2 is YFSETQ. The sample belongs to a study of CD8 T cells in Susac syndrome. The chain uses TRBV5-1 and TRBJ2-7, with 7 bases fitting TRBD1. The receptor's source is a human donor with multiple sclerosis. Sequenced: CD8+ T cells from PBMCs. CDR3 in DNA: TGCGCCAGCAGCGTTACAGGGGCCGGCGAGCAGTACTTC. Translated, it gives CASSVTGAGEQYF.